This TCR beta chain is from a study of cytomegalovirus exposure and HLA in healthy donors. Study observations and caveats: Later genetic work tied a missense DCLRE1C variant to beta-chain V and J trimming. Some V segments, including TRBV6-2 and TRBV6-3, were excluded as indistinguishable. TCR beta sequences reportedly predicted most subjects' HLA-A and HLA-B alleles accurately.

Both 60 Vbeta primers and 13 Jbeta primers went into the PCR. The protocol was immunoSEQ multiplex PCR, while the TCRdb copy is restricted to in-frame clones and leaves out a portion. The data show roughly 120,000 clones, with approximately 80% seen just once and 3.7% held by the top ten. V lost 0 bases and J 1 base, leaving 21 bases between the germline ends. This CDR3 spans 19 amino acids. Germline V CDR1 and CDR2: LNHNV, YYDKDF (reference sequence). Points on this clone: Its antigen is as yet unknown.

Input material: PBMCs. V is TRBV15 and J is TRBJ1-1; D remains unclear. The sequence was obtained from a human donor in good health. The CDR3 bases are TGTGCCACCAGCAGAGATCCCGGAGGACGTCCCGCGTGGAACACTGAAGCTTTCTTT. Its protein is CATSRDPGGRPAWNTEAFF.